This passage covers 22 T cell receptor beta chains from one sample sequenced in a study of shared clonotypes between healthy human individuals. Sequencing used immunoSEQ multiplex PCR; TCRdb keeps in-frame clones, though not all of them. Counted here are fewer than 850,000 clones, roughly 91% occurring once; the ten biggest clones make up roughly 36%. Sequencing input: memory CD8+ T cells from PBMCs. This sample's subset: CD45RO+ cells pooled with CCR7-negative TemRA cells. These receptors originate from a man aged 18 to 29 in good health. Some clones in this sample may be carry-over from other donors' samples.

This chain connects TRBV27 to TRBJ2-7, with D tentatively TRBD1 (5 bases). CDR1 and CDR2 from the germline V gene are MNHEY and SMNVEV (reference sequence). The CDR3 runs to 14 residues. V lost 6 bases and J 0 bases, leaving 12 bases between the germline ends. The CDR3 reads CASSIRGTSYEQYF. CDR3 nucleotide sequence: TGTGCCAGCAGCATAAGGGGCACCTCCTACGAGCAGTACTTC.

The chain is built from TRBV19 and TRBJ1-1, with TRBD1 as a possible D gene (5 bases). CDR3 length: 15 amino acids. Deletions cut 5 bases from V and 4 bases from J, with 17 bases between. Germline CDR1 reads LNHDA; CDR2 reads SQIVND (reference sequence). This chain's CDR3 is CASSFDQLGVTEAFF. In DNA, the CDR3 is TGTGCCAGTAGTTTCGACCAATTAGGGGTCACTGAAGCTTTCTTT.

This chain joins TRBV13 and TRBJ2-7; possible D gene TRBD2, 6 bases. V lost 8 bases and J 0 bases, leaving 11 bases between the germline ends. Germline-derived CDR1 and CDR2 are PRHDT and FYEKMQ (reference sequence). The length of the CDR3 is 13 residues. DNA for the CDR3: TGTGCCAGCCGGGACTCGAGCTCCTACGAGCAGTACTTC. Protein product: CASRDSSSYEQYF.

The chain is built from TRBV28 and TRBJ2-6; 11 bases agree with TRBD1. This CDR3 has 17 residues. From germline, CDR1 is MDHEN and CDR2 SYDVKM. Trimming cost V 6 bases and J 3 bases; bases outside gene matches: 7. The CDR3 DNA reads TGTGCCAGCAGAGCCGGGACAGGGGGGAGTGGGGCCAACGTCCTGACTTTC. Its protein is CASRAGTGGSGANVLTF.

This clone is a singleton in its sample. This chain joins TRBV10-3 and TRBJ1-2; D unclear. The CDR3 has 13 amino acids. Between the trimmed V and J ends, which lost 2 bases and 4 bases, there was a span of 8 bases. In germline, CDR1 is ENHRY, CDR2 SYGVKD. The CDR3 loop is CAISEVAAYGYTF. In DNA form, the CDR3 reads TGTGCCATCAGTGAGGTGGCAGCCTATGGCTACACCTTC.

The V gene is TRBV5-6, the J gene TRBJ2-3, with D possibly TRBD2 on 5 matching bases. This CDR3 has 14 residues. CDR1 is SGHDT, CDR2 YYEEEE, per germline. The V gene lost 0 bases and the J gene lost 6 bases, with 11 bases spanning the gap. DNA of the CDR3: TGTGCCAGCAGCTTGGTGGGGAAGCGGGATACGCAGTATTTT. Translating it yields CASSLVGKRDTQYF.

The chain uses TRBV6-5 and TRBJ2-7, with D unresolved. Trimming shortened V by 4 bases and J by 5 bases, and 9 bases separated the two germline ends. The CDR3 is 12 residues long. Germline V gives CDR1 MNHEY, CDR2 SVGAGI. CDR3 nucleotide sequence: TGTGCCAGCAGTTCCACTCCGAACGAGCAGTACTTC. This encodes CASSSTPNEQYF.

DNA of the CDR3: TGCAGCGTGCCGGACAGGGATGGCGAGCAGTTCTTC. Its protein is CSVPDRDGEQFF. The rearrangement uses TRBV29-1 and TRBJ2-1, with 8 bases identical to TRBD1. The germline CDR1 and CDR2 sequences are SQVTM and ANQGSEA. The CDR3 has 12 residues. J lost 10 bases, V lost 6 bases, and 8 bases had no gene match.

This clone has only one observation. The chain combines TRBV2 with TRBJ2-1, with TRBD2 identical over 7 bases. The CDR3 extends over 15 amino acids. V lost 7 bases to trimming and J lost 3 bases; unmatched junction nucleotides: 9. Germline V gives CDR1 SNHLY, CDR2 FYNNEI. The CDR3 sequence: CASTPPSGIYNEQFF. Here the CDR3 DNA reads TGTGCCAGCACCCCCCCGAGCGGGATCTACAATGAGCAGTTCTTC.

This chain joins TRBV5-5 and TRBJ1-5; 7 nucleotides line up with TRBD1. With V trimmed by 2 bases and J by 9 bases, 14 bases remained unmatched. Germline lookup yields CDR1 SGHKS and CDR2 YYEKEE (reference sequence). The length of the CDR3 is 16 residues. CDR3 protein: CASSFGRTQGPSPQHF. The DNA of the CDR3 is TGTGCCAGCAGCTTTGGGAGGACACAGGGGCCTTCGCCCCAGCATTTT.

V is TRBV28 and J is TRBJ2-4; D uncertain. Trimming cost V 3 bases and J 0 bases, with 9 bases left between them. This CDR3 region has 15 residues. CDR1 and CDR2 from the germline V gene are MDHEN and SYDVKM. CDR3 region: CASSFAEIAKNIQYF. The CDR3 DNA sequence: TGTGCCAGCAGTTTCGCGGAAATAGCCAAAAACATTCAGTACTTC. Complete variable domain (other parts from reference TRBV28 and TRBJ2-4): DVKVTQSSRYLVKRTGEKVFLECVQDMDHENMFWYRQDPGLGLRLIYFSYDVKMKEKGDIPEGYSVSREKKERFSLILESASTNQTSMYLCASSFAEIAKNIQYFGAGTRLSVL.

This rearrangement joins TRBV7-8 to TRBJ2-1; 8 positions agree with TRBD2. This CDR3 comprises 17 residues. Per germline, CDR1 SGHVS and CDR2 FQNEAQ. V shed 6 bases and J 5 bases; nucleotides not matched to a gene: 15. The DNA for the CDR3 is TGTGCCAGCAGTTACCTGAGTCGGGAGGGCCGTGACAATGAGCAGTTCTTC. This codes for CASSYLSREGRDNEQFF.

This chain joins TRBV5-8 and TRBJ2-6; D unresolved. Looked up from germline, CDR1 is SGHTS and CDR2 is YDEGEE. Trimming cost V 4 bases and J 1 base, with 9 bases left between them. The CDR3 runs to 15 residues. Here the CDR3 reads CASSVLRSGANVLTF. The CDR3 DNA follows: TGTGCCAGCAGCGTGTTACGGTCTGGGGCCAACGTCCTGACTTTC.

This clone showed up just once. Other DNA variants within this sample encode the same CDR3. The chain carries TRBV29-1 and TRBJ2-7; maybe TRBD2 (6 bases). The ends were cut back, 4 bases at V and 0 bases at J, with 10 bases in the middle. The CDR3 has 13 amino acids. Per germline, CDR1 SQVTM and CDR2 ANQGSEA. As DNA, the CDR3 is TGCAGCGTTGGCGGAGGGAGCTCCTACGAGCAGTACTTC. It codes for CSVGGGSSYEQYF.

V is TRBV29-1 and J is TRBJ2-1; D is undetermined. V was trimmed by 4 bases and J by 2 bases, leaving 9 bases between them. Germline CDR1 reads SQVTM; CDR2 reads ANQGSEA. This CDR3 has 13 amino acids. The CDR3 region is CSVGSGAYNEQFF. CDR3 DNA sequence: TGCAGCGTTGGATCAGGAGCCTACAATGAGCAGTTCTTC.

The chain couples TRBV7-3 to TRBJ2-7; D possibly corresponds to TRBD2 (6 bases). The CDR3 spans 15 residues. Germline V lookup: CDR1 SGHTA, CDR2 FQGTGA. Trimming took 6 bases from V and 3 from J, leaving 18 bases between them. This CDR3 is CASRPGLPSLYEQYF. Written as DNA, the CDR3 is TGTGCCAGCAGGCCGGGACTCCCCTCTCTCTACGAGCAGTACTTC. The variable domain in full, with the rest retrieved from reference TRBV7-3 and TRBJ2-7, is GAGVSQTPSNKVTEKGKYVELRCDPISGHTALYWYRQSLGQGPEFLIYFQGTGAADDSGLPNDRFFAVRPEGSVSTLKIQRTERGDSAVYLCASRPGLPSLYEQYFGPGTRLTVT.

The chain uses TRBV2 and TRBJ2-6; a possible D gene is TRBD2 (5 bases). This CDR3 has 17 residues. CDR1 is SNHLY and CDR2 is FYNNEI in the germline V gene. V lost 3 bases and J lost 0, with 12 bases in between. The DNA for the CDR3 is TGTGCCAGCAGTGATCGGGAAGAGAGCTCTGGGGCCAACGTCCTGACTTTC. This encodes CASSDREESSGANVLTF.

The V call is TRBV27, the J call TRBJ2-7; D ambiguous. V was trimmed by 6 bases and J by 2 bases, leaving 11 bases between them. This CDR3 is 13 amino acids long. The germline CDR1 and CDR2 sequences are MNHEY and SMNVEV (reference sequence). The CDR3 reads CASSQLRPYEQYF. As DNA, the CDR3 is TGTGCCAGCAGCCAGTTGCGGCCCTACGAGCAGTACTTC.

This sequence joins TRBV28 and TRBJ2-3; 10 nucleotides align to TRBD2. The trim removed 5 bases at V and 2 bases at J, leaving 7 bases unmatched. The CDR3 spans 16 residues. Germline CDR1 and CDR2: MDHEN and SYDVKM. DNA of the CDR3: TGTGCCAGCAGTCCCCTAGCGGGAGACACCACAGATACGCAGTATTTT. Translating it yields CASSPLAGDTTDTQYF.

V usage is TRBV14 and J usage is TRBJ2-7, with D unclear. CDR3 length: 13 amino acids. Germline V gene lookup returns CDR1 SGHDN and CDR2 FVKESK. Trimming removed 4 bases at V and 2 bases at J, with 9 bases between. The CDR3 sequence is CASSPPDPYEQYF. CDR3 DNA: TGTGCCAGCAGCCCCCCCGACCCCTACGAGCAGTACTTC.

The chain is built from TRBV6-4 and TRBJ2-6; TRBD1 matches at 7 bases. Germline CDR1 MRHNA, CDR2 SNTAGT. CDR3 length: 15 residues. J gave up 8 bases and V 7 bases, and 11 bases lay outside the gene matches. The CDR3 here is CASKVGNRGPNVLTF. The CDR3 bases are TGTGCCAGCAAGGTTGGTAACAGGGGACCCAACGTCCTGACTTTC.

This chain connects TRBV7-8 to TRBJ2-1; D may be TRBD2 (5 bases). The CDR3 length is 16 residues. Germline CDR1 and CDR2: SGHVS and FQNEAQ. V was cut by 5 bases and J by 8 bases, with 22 bases left in between. CDR3 nucleotides: TGTGCCAGCAGCCCAAGGATGAGCGGACTTTCCGATGAGCAGTTCTTC. This codes for CASSPRMSGLSDEQFF.